The sequence of this TCR beta chain was determined in a study of cytomegalovirus exposure and HLA in healthy donors. Amplification used 60 Vbeta primers and 13 Jbeta primers. The protocol was immunoSEQ multiplex PCR, while the TCRdb copy is restricted to in-frame clones and leaves out a portion. Among more than 50,000 clones listed, 60% to 80% were seen once. Turning to this clone: The antigen is not known.

Germline trimming cut 1 base from V and 7 bases from J; bases unmatched to any gene: 2. From germline, CDR1 is MGHRA and CDR2 YSYEKL. This CDR3 spans 15 amino acids. Study-wide results and limits: In all likelihood, a cluster of highly shared sequence variants was a sequencing artifact.

The V call is TRBV4-1, the J call TRBJ2-2; 11 bases agree with TRBD1. Sample: PBMCs. The source of this sequence is a woman between 40 and 55 years old in good health and CMV-seropositive. The DNA for the CDR3 is TGCGCCAGCAGCCAAGGGACAGGGGGCTTCGGGGAGCTGTTTTTT. Protein sequence: CASSQGTGGFGELFF.